Below, 24 T cell receptor beta chains from the same sample are listed, as sequenced in a study of cytomegalovirus exposure and HLA in healthy donors. PCR involved 60 Vbeta and 13 Jbeta primers. Profiling relied on immunoSEQ multiplex PCR, and the TCRdb table lists in-frame clones only, not all of them. This table holds 200,000 to 250,000 clones, under 80% found once. The sample comprised PBMCs. These receptors all stem from a girl aged 2 to 10 in good health and CMV-seronegative.

V gene TRBV18 combines with J gene TRBJ2-1; the D is unclear. V gave up 3 bases and J gave up 6 bases, with 12 bases separating them. The germline gives CDR1 KGHSH, CDR2 LQKENI. The CDR3 is made up of 14 amino acids. CDR3 sequence: CASSPPTGPNEQFF. The CDR3 coding sequence is TGTGCCAGCTCACCGCCCACCGGTCCCAATGAGCAGTTCTTC.

The rearrangement links TRBV6-5 to TRBJ2-3, with 7 nucleotides matching TRBD1. V shed 0 bases and J 3 bases; nucleotides not matched to a gene: 3. This CDR3 comprises 15 residues. Germline CDR1 is MNHEY and CDR2 is SVGAGI. The CDR3 DNA is TGTGCCAGCAGTTACTCTGGGACAGTAACAGATACGCAGTATTTT. Residues: CASSYSGTVTDTQYF.

This clone was detected once. Here the CDR3 reads CASSREDRVANTEAFF. For the CDR3, the DNA is TGTGCCAGCAGCCGAGAGGACAGGGTCGCGAACACTGAAGCTTTCTTT. The chain uses TRBV4-2 and TRBJ1-1; 8 bases map to TRBD1. This CDR3 region has 16 residues. The trim removed 4 bases at V and 1 base at J, leaving 8 bases unmatched. Germline V gives CDR1 LGHNA, CDR2 YNFKEQ.

The chain couples TRBV28 to TRBJ1-5; the match to TRBD1 covers 8 bases. The germline V gene encodes CDR1 MDHEN and CDR2 SYDVKM. Losses at the gene ends were 6 bases for V and 1 base for J; bases not matched to a gene: 8. The CDR3 runs 16 residues. CDR3 residues: CASSTTGGRSNQPQHF. Here the CDR3 DNA reads TGTGCCAGCAGCACCACAGGGGGAAGGAGCAATCAGCCCCAGCATTTT.

The CDR3 sequence: CATFGLAEGYGYTF. In DNA form, the CDR3 reads TGTGCCACCTTCGGGTTGGCGGAGGGCTATGGCTACACCTTC. The chain uses TRBV6-5 and TRBJ1-2; D uncertain. This CDR3 comprises 14 residues. V was pared by 10 bases and J by 4 bases, with 19 bases between. In germline, CDR1 is MNHEY, CDR2 SVGAGI.

This sequence joins TRBV19 and TRBJ2-1; TRBD2 might be the D (5 bases). Germline-derived CDR1 and CDR2 are LNHDA and SQIVND (reference sequence). CDR3 length: 14 residues. V was shortened by 6 bases and J by 2 bases, with 11 bases between the two germline ends. The CDR3 region has the DNA TGTGCCAGTAGCCAACTAGTGACCTACAATGAGCAGTTCTTC. Encoded protein: CASSQLVTYNEQFF.

The chain uses TRBV19 and TRBJ2-1; D is possibly TRBD1 (6 bases). The germline V gene has CDR1 LNHDA and CDR2 SQIVND (reference sequence). This CDR3 has 15 amino acids. Trimming stripped 3 bases from V and 1 base from J, with 10 bases between. The DNA of the CDR3 is TGTGCCAGTAGTATCTTAAGGGGGTCCTACAATGAGCAGTTCTTC. This sequence encodes CASSILRGSYNEQFF.

The chain carries TRBV11-2 and TRBJ1-2; TRBD1 agrees at 8 bases. The J segment lost 6 bases and the V segment lost 4 bases, leaving 1 base of the junction unmatched. This CDR3 spans 12 amino acids. Germline CDR1 and CDR2: SGHAT and FQNNGV. CDR3 sequence: CASSSTGDGYTF. CDR3 coding DNA: TGTGCCAGCAGCTCGACAGGGGATGGCTACACCTTC.

CDR3 in DNA: TGCGCCAGCAGCAGGCAGGGTGGCCAGCCCCAGCATTTT. This codes for CASSRQGGQPQHF. The chain is built from TRBV5-1 and TRBJ1-5, with TRBD1 as a possible D gene (5 bases). Germline lookup yields CDR1 SGHRS and CDR2 YFSETQ. V lost 4 bases, J lost 7 bases, and 12 bases lay in between. This CDR3 comprises 13 residues.

CDR3 region: CASSLGKGWGTEAFF. As DNA, the CDR3 is TGCGCCAGCAGCTTGGGTAAGGGGTGGGGCACTGAAGCTTTCTTT. The chain carries TRBV5-1 and TRBJ1-1; D might be TRBD1 (5 bases). This CDR3 contains 15 residues. Germline CDR1 SGHRS, CDR2 YFSETQ. Between the trimmed V and J ends, which lost 0 bases and 4 bases, there was a span of 13 bases.

V and J are TRBV6-1 and TRBJ1-4, with D uncertain. In germline, CDR1 is MNHNS, CDR2 SASEGT. This CDR3 spans 15 amino acids. V gave up 6 bases and J gave up 4 bases, with 15 bases separating them. CDR3 in DNA: TGTGCCAGCAGCCCCACTAGTGGAAATAATGAAAAACTGTTTTTT. As protein: CASSPTSGNNEKLFF.

This chain uses TRBV5-1 with TRBJ2-5; 16 bases are a match to TRBD2. Trimming removed 2 bases from V and 3 bases from J; junction bases left unmatched: 4. The germline gives CDR1 SGHRS, CDR2 YFSETQ. CDR3 length: 17 residues. CDR3 nucleotides: TGCGCCAGCAGCTTACAGGGACTAGCGGGGGGGAAAGAGACCCAGTACTTC. Translating it yields CASSLQGLAGGKETQYF. Filled out from reference TRBV5-1 and TRBJ2-5, the complete variable domain reads KAGVTQTPRYLIKTRGQQVTLSCSPISGHRSVSWYQQTPGQGLQFLFEYFSETQRNKGNFPGRFSGRQFSNSRSEMNVSTLELGDSALYLCASSLQGLAGGKETQYFGPGTRLLVL.

This chain uses TRBV29-1 with TRBJ1-1; 7 bases map to TRBD1. Trimming at V came to 7 bases and at J to 6 bases, leaving 17 bases not matched to a gene. The CDR3 has 15 residues. The germline V gene encodes CDR1 SQVTM and CDR2 ANQGSEA. This CDR3 reads CSGQKTGTAEPEAFF. CDR3 coding DNA: TGCAGCGGGCAAAAAACCGGGACAGCCGAACCTGAAGCTTTCTTT.

J is TRBJ1-1 and V is TRBV6-5, with 9 bases identical to TRBD1. CDR3 length: 15 residues. Germline V lookup: CDR1 MNHEY, CDR2 SVGAGI. V lost 5 bases and J lost 1; bases outside the gene matches: 5. The CDR3 nucleotides read TGTGCCAGCAGTCCAGGGACAGGGACGAACACTGAAGCTTTCTTT. It is translated as CASSPGTGTNTEAFF.

This chain links TRBV18 with TRBJ2-4; 8 bases map to TRBD2. V lost 1 base to trimming and J lost 10 bases; unmatched junction nucleotides: 15. This CDR3 comprises 17 residues. Germline assignment: CDR1 KGHSH and CDR2 LQKENI. The CDR3: CASSPQSGLAALGIQYF. The DNA of the CDR3 is TGTGCCAGCTCACCACAGAGTGGACTAGCTGCTCTGGGGATTCAGTACTTC. Based on the CDR3 plus reference TRBV18 and TRBJ2-4, the full variable domain is NAGVMQNPRHLVRRRGQEARLRCSPMKGHSHVYWYRQLPEEGLKFMVYLQKENIIDESGMPKERFSAEFPKEGPSILRIQQVVRGDSAAYFCASSPQSGLAALGIQYFGAGTRLSVL.

This clone was observed a handful of times. The chain links TRBV7-3 to TRBJ2-3, with 7 bases fitting TRBD2. V lost 5 bases to trimming and J lost 3 bases; unmatched junction nucleotides: 5. Germline V gene sequence: CDR1 SGHTA, CDR2 FQGTGA. The CDR3 loop spans 14 amino acids. The CDR3 DNA reads TGTGCCAGCAGCCCGGGGGGAGTAACAGATACGCAGTATTTT. It encodes CASSPGGVTDTQYF.

This chain joins TRBV7-9 and TRBJ2-7; D unresolved. The ends were cut back, 0 bases at V and 3 bases at J, with 12 bases in the middle. Germline lookup yields CDR1 SEHNR and CDR2 FQNEAQ (reference sequence). The CDR3 spans 15 residues. Here the CDR3 reads CASSLASGEIYEQYF. The CDR3 coding sequence is TGTGCCAGCAGCTTAGCGAGTGGTGAGATCTACGAGCAGTACTTC.

This clone was picked up a small number of times. The chain carries TRBV6-5 and TRBJ1-1, with a weak D call TRBD1 (5 bases). Trimming pared 8 bases from V and 4 bases from J, leaving 17 bases between. Germline lookup yields CDR1 MNHEY and CDR2 SVGAGI. CDR3 length: 14 amino acids. Here the CDR3 DNA reads TGTGCCAGCTTAACTCAGGGAGGAGGCACTGAAGCTTTCTTT. Its protein product is CASLTQGGGTEAFF.

This CDR3 reads CASSLLPGPTEAFF. As DNA, the CDR3 is TGTGCCAGCAGCTTATTACCAGGGCCTACTGAAGCTTTCTTT. The chain links TRBV7-9 to TRBJ1-1, with D tentatively TRBD1 (5 bases). The CDR3 consists of 14 residues. CDR1 and CDR2 from the germline V gene are SEHNR and FQNEAQ (reference sequence). V was trimmed by 2 bases and J by 5 bases, leaving 12 bases between them.

This chain joins TRBV6-5 and TRBJ2-2; 13 nucleotides line up with TRBD2. This CDR3 has 15 residues. V lost 4 bases to trimming and J lost 6 bases; unmatched junction nucleotides: 2. CDR1 MNHEY and CDR2 SVGAGI come from the germline V gene. For the CDR3, the DNA is TGTGCCAGCAGTTGGACTAGCGGGAGACCCGGGGAGCTGTTTTTT. The encoded protein is CASSWTSGRPGELFF.

CDR3 amino acids: CASSPHFNRGEGYGYTF. The CDR3 DNA sequence: TGTGCCAGCAGTCCACACTTTAACAGGGGGGAGGGATATGGCTACACCTTC. V and J are TRBV27 and TRBJ1-2, with 8 bases aligning to TRBD1. V was pared by 5 bases and J by 5 bases, with 16 bases of the junction left unmatched. The CDR3 is 17 amino acids. Germline loops: CDR1 MNHEY, CDR2 SMNVEV (reference sequence).

CDR3 region: CASSFGDEQYF. CDR3 nucleotide sequence: TGTGCCAGCAGTTTCGGGGACGAGCAGTACTTC. The chain recombines TRBV27 with TRBJ2-7; tentatively, D is TRBD2 (5 bases). Germline V gives CDR1 MNHEY, CDR2 SMNVEV (reference sequence). With 3 bases removed from V and 5 bases from J, the gap between germline ends came to 5 bases. This CDR3 region has 11 residues.

This clone has just one count. This rearrangement joins TRBV5-6 to TRBJ1-2, with D perhaps matching TRBD1 (5 bases). CDR1 is SGHDT and CDR2 is YYEEEE in the germline V gene. V was trimmed by 4 bases and J by 4 bases, leaving 14 bases between them. This CDR3 spans 14 amino acids. The CDR3 loop is CASSPRGEGYGYTF. The CDR3 nucleotides read TGTGCCAGCAGCCCACGGGGGGAGGGCTATGGCTACACCTTC.

The chain couples TRBV5-6 to TRBJ2-7; D ambiguous. V dropped 0 bases and J dropped 2 bases, with 3 bases sitting between them. This CDR3 spans 12 amino acids. Per germline, CDR1 SGHDT and CDR2 YYEEEE. The CDR3 spells CASSLGAYEQYF. The CDR3 nucleotides are TGTGCCAGCAGCTTGGGAGCCTACGAGCAGTACTTC. The whole variable domain, remainder taken from reference TRBV5-6 and TRBJ2-7, is DAGVTQSPTHLIKTRGQQVTLRCSPKSGHDTVSWYQQALGQGPQFIFQYYEEEERQRGNFPDRFSGHQFPNYSSELNVNALLLGDSALYLCASSLGAYEQYFGPGTRLTVT.